Below, 20 T cell receptor beta chains from the same sample are listed, as sequenced in a study of blood T cells in healthy people across ages. The authors ran a second PCR of roughly 6 to 12 cycles using a sample-barcoded 5' primer and a J-beta primer mix. TCRdb used MiXCR to reprocess the 5' RACE reads, holding one entry per CDR3 protein. The sample comprises approximately 780,000 distinct CDR3 sequences, around 24% of which are singletons, and less than 3.5% rests with the top ten. These data also featured in a second study, about T cells of mothers and their children.

The material sequenced was blood. Receptors originate from a boy aged 5 to 17 in good health.

In its sample, this clonotype was seen a few times. The V and J genes are TRBV9 and TRBJ2-5; D gene ambiguous. V was pared by 0 bases and J by 2 bases, with 5 bases between. Per germline, CDR1 SGDLS and CDR2 YYNGEE. The CDR3 covers 13 residues. The CDR3 here is CASSVASQETQYF. In DNA form, the CDR3 reads TGTGCCAGCAGCGTAGCATCTCAAGAGACCCAGTACTTC.

The genes are TRBV5-8 and TRBJ2-5, with 9 bases lining up with TRBD2. This CDR3 has 15 residues. Germline CDR1 is SGHTS and CDR2 is YDEGEE. Trimming at V came to 4 bases and at J to 4 bases, leaving 8 bases not matched to a gene. The CDR3 bases are TGTGCCAGCAGCGCCAGCGGGAGGTTTGGAGAGACCCAGTACTTC. Encoded protein: CASSASGRFGETQYF.

J is TRBJ2-3 and V is TRBV5-1; no clear D. Germline V gene sequence: CDR1 SGHRS, CDR2 YFSETQ. The V end lost 7 bases, the J end lost 2 bases, and 11 bases lay between the germline ends. The CDR3 contains 13 residues. Here the CDR3 reads CASQDLPTDTQYF. CDR3 DNA: TGCGCCAGCCAAGACCTTCCCACAGATACGCAGTATTTT.

This clonotype has more than one count but fewer than ten. The CDR3 sequence is CASARDRGRNTEAFF. The CDR3 nucleotides are TGTGCCAGCGCTCGGGACAGGGGAAGAAACACTGAAGCTTTCTTT. The chain links TRBV6-5 to TRBJ1-1; 10 bases are a match to TRBD1. Germline CDR1 reads MNHEY; CDR2 reads SVGAGI. Trimming removed 8 bases from V and 2 bases from J; junction bases left unmatched: 8. The CDR3 covers 15 residues.

The CDR3 DNA reads as TGTGCCAGCAGCCCTCTCTCCAGGGTCATGAACACTGAAGCTTTCTTT. It yields the protein CASSPLSRVMNTEAFF. The chain uses TRBV5-5 and TRBJ1-1, with a tentative D call TRBD1 (5 bases). Germline CDR1 and CDR2: SGHKS and YYEKEE (reference sequence). Trimming shortened V by 4 bases and J by 0 bases, and 16 bases separated the two germline ends. The CDR3 runs to 16 residues.

The chain combines TRBV20-1 with TRBJ1-1; D is possibly TRBD1 (5 bases). V was cut by 3 bases and J by 1 base, with 15 bases left in between. The germline V gene encodes CDR1 DFQATT and CDR2 SNEGSKA (reference sequence). The CDR3 is 15 amino acids. CDR3 amino acids: CSARRLGVSNTEAFF. The CDR3 bases are TGCAGTGCTAGGAGGTTGGGGGTCTCGAACACTGAAGCTTTCTTT.

This clonotype was recorded a few times. The chain employs TRBV9 and TRBJ2-5, with 11 bases aligning to TRBD2. The last part of the DNA fits TRBJ2-1 better; the J call may be wrong. Germline CDR1 and CDR2: SGDLS and YYNGEE. The CDR3 is 16 residues long. CDR3 DNA: TGTGCCAGCAGCGCTAGACTAGCGGGGACAGAGAATGAGCAGTTCTTC. Protein: CASSARLAGTENEQFF.

This chain uses TRBV15 with TRBJ1-5, with 7 bases identical to TRBD1. This CDR3 contains 16 residues. V dropped 1 base and J dropped 1; count of bases not matched to a gene: 4. Germline-derived CDR1 and CDR2 are LNHNV and YYDKDF (reference sequence). CDR3 nucleotide sequence: TGTGCCACCAGCAGAGGGACAGGTCGGAGCAATCAGCCCCAGCATTTT. This gives the protein CATSRGTGRSNQPQHF.

The CDR3 loop reads CASSQDGVERETQYF. The CDR3 DNA reads TGTGCCAGCAGCCAAGATGGGGTCGAGAGAGAGACCCAGTACTTC. The V and J genes are TRBV4-2 and TRBJ2-5; no reliable D call. This CDR3 is 15 amino acids long. Germline V gene lookup returns CDR1 LGHNA and CDR2 YNFKEQ. The V end lost 0 bases, the J end lost 4 bases, and 12 bases lay between the germline ends.

This clonotype occurred a few times. This chain links TRBV28 with TRBJ1-4; a weak D match, TRBD1 (5 bases). V lost 7 bases and J lost 6, with 21 bases in between. This CDR3 has 16 amino acids. CDR1 MDHEN and CDR2 SYDVKM come from the germline V gene. CDR3: CASTSLPGRRDEKLFF. The CDR3 nucleotides read TGTGCCAGCACCTCCCTACCGGGACGGCGGGATGAAAAACTGTTTTTT. Full variable domain (remainder filled in from reference TRBV28 and TRBJ1-4): DVKVTQSSRYLVKRTGEKVFLECVQDMDHENMFWYRQDPGLGLRLIYFSYDVKMKEKGDIPEGYSVSREKKERFSLILESASTNQTSMYLCASTSLPGRRDEKLFFGSGTQLSVL.

This rearrangement joins TRBV3-1 to TRBJ2-7; TRBD2 agrees at 8 bases. The DNA end lines up better with TRBJ2-1; the J call may be wrong. Germline V CDR1 and CDR2: LGHDT, YNNKEL (reference sequence). The CDR3 runs 16 residues. The CDR3 region has the DNA TGTGCCAGCAGTCCGCGAAGGAGCGGGAGTACTGATGAGCAGTTCTTC. Its protein is CASSPRRSGSTDEQFF.

This clonotype was counted a few times. V usage is TRBV6-5 and J usage is TRBJ2-5; 8 bases are shared with TRBD1. The ends lost 6 bases at V and 5 bases at J; junction bases unmatched: 8. The CDR3 consists of 14 residues. Looked up from germline, CDR1 is MNHEY and CDR2 is SVGAGI. The CDR3 region has the DNA TGTGCCAGCAGACCACCGACAGGGGTCGAGACCCAGTACTTC. Translation gives CASRPPTGVETQYF.

The rearrangement links TRBV20-1 to TRBJ2-1; D call uncertain. The germline gives CDR1 DFQATT, CDR2 SNEGSKA (reference sequence). Trimming removed 0 bases at V and 0 bases at J, with 12 bases between. The CDR3 consists of 16 residues. In DNA, the CDR3 is TGCAGTGCTAGAGATCTGAAGCAGAGCTCCTACAATGAGCAGTTCTTC. Translation gives CSARDLKQSSYNEQFF.

This clonotype has more than one count but fewer than ten. The junction departs from germline at one end; a sequencing error may be responsible. This chain connects TRBV2 to TRBJ2-3; either TRBD1 or TRBD2 may fit D (6 bases each). Germline V lookup: CDR1 SNHLY, CDR2 FYNNEI. The CDR3 is 16 amino acids. DNA of the CDR3: TGCGCCAGCAGGAAACAGGGCGGGGTAGGCACAGATACGCAGTATTTT. Its translation is CASRKQGGVGTDTQYF. The full variable domain, its missing parts supplied by reference TRBV2 and TRBJ2-3, is EPEVTQTPSHQVTQMGQEVILRCVPISNHLYFYWYRQILGQKVEFLVSFYNNEISEKSEIFDDQFSVERPDGSNFTLKIRSTKLEDSAMYFCASRKQGGVGTDTQYFGPGTRLTVL.

V and J are TRBV7-9 and TRBJ1-5; weak D call: TRBD1 (6 bases). CDR3 length: 14 residues. V lost 5 bases and J lost 5, with 13 bases in between. Germline values: CDR1 SEHNR, CDR2 FQNEAQ (reference sequence). The CDR3: CASSPGQRDQPQHF. In DNA, the CDR3 is TGTGCCAGCAGCCCTGGACAGAGAGATCAGCCCCAGCATTTT.

V is TRBV6-5 and J is TRBJ2-1, with a possible D match to TRBD2 (5 bases). The germline gives CDR1 MNHEY, CDR2 SVGAGI. The length of the CDR3 is 18 residues. V gave up 0 bases and J gave up 2 bases, with 17 bases separating them. This chain's CDR3 is CASSYSQPGGYAYNEQFF. The CDR3 nucleotides read TGTGCCAGCAGTTACTCGCAACCCGGAGGATATGCCTACAATGAGCAGTTCTTC.

In nucleotides, the CDR3 is TGTGCCAGTTCGGTGCTGCTCCAAGAGACCCAGTACTTC. This codes for CASSVLLQETQYF. V is TRBV6-1 and J is TRBJ2-5; D uncertain. The germline V gene has CDR1 MNHNS and CDR2 SASEGT. Trimming removed 9 bases at V and 1 base at J, with 12 bases between. CDR3 size: 13 residues.

The chain is built from TRBV12-3 or TRBV12-4 and TRBJ2-2, with 10 bases fitting TRBD1. V lost 8 bases, J lost 6 bases, and 6 bases stayed unmatched. The CDR3 totals 14 residues. The CDR3 coding sequence is TGTGCCAGCGGGGACAGGGGCCTAGCCGGGGAGCTGTTTTTT. Translation gives CASGDRGLAGELFF.

This clonotype was detected only a few times. This chain joins TRBV12-3 or TRBV12-4 and TRBJ1-5; D is perhaps TRBD1 (5 bases). Trimming took off 6 bases at V and 5 bases at J, with 14 bases between the two ends. The CDR3 runs 14 residues. The CDR3 region has the DNA TGTGCCAGCAGAATGGGGGGTCAGGATCAGCCCCAGCATTTT. Translation gives CASRMGGQDQPQHF.

The chain links TRBV29-1 to TRBJ1-5, with D perhaps matching TRBD1 (6 bases). Germline V CDR1 and CDR2: SQVTM, ANQGSEA. V was trimmed by 7 bases and J by 5 bases, leaving 15 bases between them. The CDR3 is 13 residues long. The CDR3 spells CSASTGNDQPQHF. CDR3 DNA sequence: TGCAGCGCTTCGACAGGAAATGATCAGCCCCAGCATTTT.